This TCR beta chain was obtained from a study of shared clonotypes between healthy human individuals. Study-level points and caveats: The donor pool, a small one, limited the genetic and exposure-history diversity represented.

Trimming removed 1 base at V and 0 bases at J, with 7 bases between. The CDR3 is made up of 15 amino acids. Germline CDR1 and CDR2: MNHNS and SASEGT. Remarks on this clone: The antigen is not known.

Deep-level assay runs were performed. Splitting of each subset's genomic DNA was done evenly across several immunoSEQ plates. Each sorted subset replicate got 200 ng genomic DNA, 25,000 to 30,000 genomes. Profiling relied on immunoSEQ multiplex PCR, and the TCRdb table lists in-frame clones only, not all of them. The repertoire includes about 1,900,000 clones, about 95% of them detected once, and roughly 1% sits in the top ten. Positive CCR7 selection of CD45RO-negative cells yielded the naive CD8 cells, and terminally differentiated effector memory CD45RA+ cells were excluded. The chain links TRBV6-1 to TRBJ1-3; D is ambiguous. This sequence was found in a man younger than 30 in good health. The sequenced material came from naive CD8+ T cells sorted from blood. Written as DNA, the CDR3 is TGTGCCAGCAGTGAAGGATGGGTCTCTGGAAACACCATATATTTT. Amino acids: CASSEGWVSGNTIYF.